This entry lists 21 T cell receptor beta chains sequenced from one sample in a study of vaccination and CD4 T cells after COVID-19 (dated by TCRdb to 2022 to 2024). Reading the label with the study, this specimen's treatment or condition is: roughly 10-day PBMC culture with coronavirus spike peptide pools or control peptides (ViraFEST assay). CD4+ T cells from unexposed donors were collected before the COVID-19 pandemic (2011-2018). These receptors have no known antigen. Library preparation was by PCR. The sequencer was an Illumina iSeq 100. DNA from cultured CD4+ T cells was subjected to TCR sequencing with the Oncomine TCR Beta short-read assay at the Johns Hopkins FTIC core. TCRdb reran the public reads through fastp at Q25 and MiXCR, keeping productive beta chains. Duplicate CDR3 protein sequences are folded into a single record with the most common DNA and genes. In this sample the table shows several thousand distinct CDR3 sequences, 70% to 80% of which occur a single time. The ten largest account for 36% of the sample.

The sequenced sample consisted of CD4+ T cells from blood, cultured in vitro. Source of these receptors: a human donor in good health.

This rearrangement joins TRBV20-1 to TRBJ2-3; no clear D. Trimming stripped 0 bases from V and 4 bases from J, with 11 bases between. This CDR3 contains 14 residues. CDR1 is DFQATT and CDR2 is SNEGSKA in the germline V gene (reference sequence). CDR3 sequence: CSARDWIKADTQYF. The DNA for the CDR3 is TGCAGTGCTAGAGACTGGATTAAAGCAGATACGCAGTATTTT.

This clonotype appeared a few times. The V and J genes are TRBV20-1 and TRBJ1-5; D is ambiguous. CDR1 and CDR2 from the germline V gene are DFQATT and SNEGSKA (reference sequence). This CDR3 region has 13 residues. V was cut by 7 bases and J by 0 bases, with 10 bases left in between. CDR3: CSVTVSSNQPQHF. In nucleotides, the CDR3 is TGCAGTGTTACAGTCAGTAGCAATCAGCCCCAGCATTTT.

CDR3 sequence: CASSSGQGGSQPQHF. DNA for the CDR3: TGTGCCAGCAGTTCCGGACAGGGCGGGAGTCAGCCCCAGCATTTT. The chain links TRBV28 to TRBJ1-5; the match to TRBD1 covers 8 bases. The CDR3 sequence is 15 residues long. Germline trimming cut 4 bases from V and 6 bases from J; bases unmatched to any gene: 8. Germline V CDR1 and CDR2: MDHEN, SYDVKM.

V usage is TRBV18 and J usage is TRBJ2-3; 11 bases match TRBD2. CDR1 is KGHSH, CDR2 LQKENI, per germline. CDR3 length: 16 residues. V shed 8 bases, J shed 2 bases, and the junction held 9 bases outside the gene matches. The CDR3: CASTRLAGSFTDTQYF. In DNA form, the CDR3 reads TGTGCCAGCACCCGACTAGCGGGGAGCTTCACAGATACGCAGTATTTT.

This sequence joins TRBV7-8 and TRBJ1-4; TRBD1 might be the D (5 bases). Per germline, CDR1 SGHVS and CDR2 FQNEAQ. This CDR3 spans 14 amino acids. V gave up 7 bases and J gave up 7 bases, with 16 bases separating them. CDR3: CASNPGTSSEKLFF. The CDR3, as DNA: TGTGCCAGCAATCCAGGGACCTCCTCTGAAAAACTGTTTTTT.

This clonotype was detected only once. The chain carries TRBV27 and TRBJ2-1, with 7 bases lining up with TRBD1. From germline, CDR1 is MNHEY and CDR2 SMNVEV (reference sequence). J lost 2 bases, V lost 2 bases, and 3 bases had no gene match. The CDR3 sequence is 15 residues long. CDR3 coding DNA: TGTGCCAGCAGTTTAGACAGGGAAGCCTACAATGAGCAGTTCTTC. It encodes CASSLDREAYNEQFF.

The J gene is TRBJ1-5, the V gene TRBV20-1; a possible D gene is TRBD1 (5 bases). Germline loops: CDR1 DFQATT, CDR2 SNEGSKA (reference sequence). CDR3 size: 14 residues. V was clipped by 6 bases and J by 3 bases, with 15 bases between them. CDR3 nucleotides: TGCAGTGCCCGGCCAGGGTCCCCCAATCAGCCCCAGCATTTT. Translated: CSARPGSPNQPQHF.

V is TRBV28 and J is TRBJ1-2; TRBD1 might be the D (5 bases). The CDR3 sequence is 14 residues long. V lost 7 bases and J lost 5, with 17 bases in between. Germline loops: CDR1 MDHEN, CDR2 SYDVKM. The CDR3 DNA follows: TGTGCCAGCAACCTGGGACTTGCCAAATATGGCTACACCTTC. Translating it yields CASNLGLAKYGYTF.

The table lists this clonotype with a count of one. V is TRBV5-1 and J is TRBJ2-7; D might be TRBD1 (5 bases). The CDR3 loop spans 17 amino acids. V lost 4 bases, J lost 0 bases, and 20 bases lay in between. The germline gives CDR1 SGHRS, CDR2 YFSETQ. In nucleotides, the CDR3 is TGCGCCAGCAGCCGCGACCCAAGGACACTCAGCTCCTACGAGCAGTACTTC. This translates into CASSRDPRTLSSYEQYF. The complete variable domain, with remaining parts taken from reference TRBV5-1 and TRBJ2-7, reads KAGVTQTPRYLIKTRGQQVTLSCSPISGHRSVSWYQQTPGQGLQFLFEYFSETQRNKGNFPGRFSGRQFSNSRSEMNVSTLELGDSALYLCASSRDPRTLSSYEQYFGPGTRLTVT.

The V call is TRBV27, the J call TRBJ1-2; D perhaps matches TRBD1 (6 bases). The CDR3 is 14 residues long. Germline-derived CDR1 and CDR2 are MNHEY and SMNVEV (reference sequence). V lost 3 bases to trimming and J lost 4 bases, with 12 bases between them. CDR3 nucleotide sequence: TGTGCCAGCAGTTTGGCAGGGGTCGGCTATGGCTACACCTTC. This codes for CASSLAGVGYGYTF.

The chain recombines TRBV30 with TRBJ2-5; 8 nucleotides match TRBD2. The CDR3 has 14 residues. After removal of 4 bases from V and 4 bases from J, the junction contained 8 bases not matched to a gene. Germline values: CDR1 GTSNPN, CDR2 SVGIG (reference sequence). Written as DNA, the CDR3 is TGTGCCTGGATTGAGGGACTAGGGGGAGAGACCCAGTACTTC. Its protein is CAWIEGLGGETQYF.

CDR3 protein: CASSLAGGDRGYTF. As DNA, the CDR3 is TGTGCCAGCAGCTTAGCGGGGGGGGATCGTGGCTACACCTTC. The chain uses TRBV7-2 and TRBJ1-2; D may be TRBD1 (5 bases). This CDR3 comprises 14 residues. The germline CDR1 and CDR2 sequences are SGHTA and FQGNSA. Trimming shortened V by 0 bases and J by 7 bases, and 12 bases separated the two germline ends.

The V gene is TRBV30, the J gene TRBJ1-5, with D perhaps TRBD1 (5 bases). The CDR3 is 15 residues long. The V end lost 4 bases, the J end lost 6 bases, and 19 bases lay between the germline ends. The germline V gene has CDR1 GTSNPN and CDR2 SVGIG (reference sequence). CDR3 loop: CAWTKTGGGSQPQHF. The CDR3 region has the DNA TGTGCCTGGACGAAAACCGGGGGGGGAAGTCAGCCCCAGCATTTT. Full variable domain (rest looked up from reference TRBV30 and TRBJ1-5): SQTIHQWPATLVQPVGSPLSLECTVEGTSNPNLYWYRQAAGRGLQLLFYSVGIGQISSEVPQNLSASRPQDRQFILSSKKLLLSDSGFYLCAWTKTGGGSQPQHFGDGTRLSIL.

The chain has TRBV7-6 and TRBJ2-7; 7 nucleotides agree with TRBD2. Germline V gives CDR1 SGHVS, CDR2 FNYEAQ. This CDR3 region has 12 residues. V lost 7 bases and J lost 5; bases outside the gene matches: 5. This CDR3 is CASTGGGDEQYF. CDR3 coding DNA: TGTGCCAGCACTGGGGGGGGGGACGAGCAGTACTTC.

The V gene is TRBV5-1, the J gene TRBJ1-2; 8 bases fit TRBD1. With V trimmed by 6 bases and J by 8 bases, 9 bases remained unmatched. The CDR3 covers 13 residues. Germline V lookup: CDR1 SGHRS, CDR2 YFSETQ. The CDR3 DNA reads as TGCGCCAGCAACGAATTACAGGGGGTCGGCTACACCTTC. Protein: CASNELQGVGYTF.

This clonotype has more than one count but fewer than ten. This chain joins TRBV6-4 and TRBJ2-2; D remains ambiguous. V was trimmed by 2 bases and J by 6 bases, leaving 10 bases between them. The germline CDR1 and CDR2 sequences are MRHNA and SNTAGT. CDR3 length: 14 amino acids. The CDR3 DNA reads TGTGCCAGCAGTGACGGGCAATCAGCCGGGGAGCTGTTTTTT. It yields the protein CASSDGQSAGELFF.

The rearrangement uses TRBV20-1 and TRBJ1-2; TRBD1 matches at 7 bases. The germline V gene encodes CDR1 DFQATT and CDR2 SNEGSKA (reference sequence). This CDR3 contains 13 residues. Trimming took 6 bases from V and 7 from J; bases not matched to a gene: 11. The CDR3 DNA sequence: TGCAGTGCAGTTAAAGGGAGGGGGCCTGGCTACACCTTC. Amino acids: CSAVKGRGPGYTF.

The chain links TRBV5-6 to TRBJ1-2; D is unclear. The CDR3 has 15 residues. The V gene's germline CDR1 is SGHDT and CDR2 YYEEEE. V was shortened by 0 bases and J by 2 bases, with 11 bases between the two germline ends. The CDR3 nucleotides are TGTGCCAGCAGCTTGGGGGGTCGAGGAAACTATGGCTACACCTTC. Protein product: CASSLGGRGNYGYTF.

A single count supports this clonotype. The chain carries TRBV19 and TRBJ1-1; the D gene is possibly TRBD1 (5 bases). Per germline, CDR1 LNHDA and CDR2 SQIVND (reference sequence). The V gene lost 5 bases and the J gene lost 0 bases, with 10 bases spanning the gap. This CDR3 is 14 amino acids long. This CDR3 reads CASSSGTLNTEAFF. The CDR3 DNA reads TGTGCCAGTAGTTCCGGGACCCTGAACACTGAAGCTTTCTTT.

In its sample, this clonotype was seen a few times. The chain is built from TRBV5-4 and TRBJ1-2; 8 bases agree with TRBD1. The length of the CDR3 is 16 residues. The junction had 7 bases not matched to a gene; V was cut back by 0 bases and J by 3 bases. CDR1 SGHNT and CDR2 YYREEE come from the germline V gene (reference sequence). Here the CDR3 reads CASSLASGTGDYGYTF. The CDR3, as DNA: TGTGCCAGCAGCTTGGCTTCCGGGACAGGAGACTATGGCTACACCTTC.

This chain links TRBV20-1 with TRBJ2-2, with 7 nucleotides matching TRBD2. Germline V lookup: CDR1 DFQATT, CDR2 SNEGSKA (reference sequence). The J segment lost 6 bases and the V segment lost 2 bases, leaving 9 bases of the junction unmatched. The CDR3 totals 15 residues. CDR3 residues: CSARRVSGSAGELFF. The CDR3, as DNA: TGCAGTGCTAGAAGGGTTAGCGGGTCGGCCGGGGAGCTGTTTTTT.